This T cell receptor beta chain was identified during a study of OX40 agonist ivuxolimab in advanced cancers. Produced via immunoSEQ multiplex PCR; TCRdb's table is partial and in-frame only. The sample lists 77,000 or so clones, about nine tenths occurring once. The CDR3 covers 17 residues. V was pared by 5 bases and J by 8 bases, with 14 bases of the junction left unmatched. The germline CDR1 and CDR2 sequences are SGHVS and FQNEAQ. The chain joins TRBV7-8 to TRBJ2-1; the match to TRBD2 covers 11 bases. The material was CD4+ or CD8+ T cells sorted from blood, obtained in a trial of the OX40 agonist ivuxolimab. This TCR was recovered from an adult with an advanced solid tumor such as melanoma, head and neck, liver or kidney cancer. The CDR3 bases are TGTGCCAGCAGCCCCAGGCTGACTAGCGGGACTGTCGATGAGCAGTTCTTC. Its translation: CASSPRLTSGTVDEQFF.